This T cell receptor beta chain originates from a study of breast tumors, draining lymph nodes, adjacent tissues. This clonotype was detected many times. Its specificity is unknown. The CDR3 has 14 residues. V gave up 3 bases and J gave up 8 bases, with 14 bases separating them. Germline-derived CDR1 and CDR2 are SGHVS and FQNEAQ. Study results and limitations: Compared with basal-like, luminal-like tumors shared significantly more repertoire with nontumor tissue. Most tumor T cells seemingly derive from lymph node, then expand in tumor. Data only fit, rather than demonstrated, lymph node origin of most tumor T cells. Tumors had less TCR diversity than lymph nodes, more than nontumor tissue.

MiXCR was run by TCRdb on the multiplex PCR reads, yielding one entry per CDR3 protein. The table shows approximately 19,000 distinct CDR3 sequences, with 50% occurring only once. Sample: breast tumor tissue. The chain employs TRBV7-8 and TRBJ2-4; D possibly corresponds to TRBD1 (7 bases). The sequence came from a female donor with breast cancer. Some clones in this sample may be carry-over from other donors' samples. The CDR3 bases are TGTGCCAGCAGCTTGGACAGGCCGGGGGACATTCAGTACTTC. This translates into CASSLDRPGDIQYF. Looking up the rest from reference TRBV7-8 and TRBJ2-4 gives the full variable domain: GAGVSQSPRYKVAKRGQDVALRCDPISGHVSLFWYQQALGQGPEFLTYFQNEAQLDKSGLPSDRFFAERPEGSVSTLKIQRTQQEDSAVYLCASSLDRPGDIQYFGAGTRLSVL.